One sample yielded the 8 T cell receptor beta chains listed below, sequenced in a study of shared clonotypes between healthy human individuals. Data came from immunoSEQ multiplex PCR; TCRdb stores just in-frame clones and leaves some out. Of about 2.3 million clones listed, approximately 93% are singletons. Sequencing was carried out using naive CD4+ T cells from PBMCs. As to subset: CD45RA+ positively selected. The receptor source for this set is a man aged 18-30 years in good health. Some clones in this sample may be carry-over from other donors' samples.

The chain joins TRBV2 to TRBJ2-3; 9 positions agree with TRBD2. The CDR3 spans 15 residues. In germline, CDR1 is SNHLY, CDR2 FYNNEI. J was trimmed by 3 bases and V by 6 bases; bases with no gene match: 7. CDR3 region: CASSLGAGGTDTQYF. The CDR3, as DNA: TGTGCCAGCAGCCTCGGGGCGGGAGGGACAGATACGCAGTATTTT.

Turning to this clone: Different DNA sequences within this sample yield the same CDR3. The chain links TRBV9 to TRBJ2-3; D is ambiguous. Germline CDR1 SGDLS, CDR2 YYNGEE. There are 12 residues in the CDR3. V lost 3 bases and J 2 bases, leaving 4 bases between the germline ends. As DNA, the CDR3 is TGTGCCAGCAGCGCGCTCACAGATACGCAGTATTTT. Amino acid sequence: CASSALTDTQYF.

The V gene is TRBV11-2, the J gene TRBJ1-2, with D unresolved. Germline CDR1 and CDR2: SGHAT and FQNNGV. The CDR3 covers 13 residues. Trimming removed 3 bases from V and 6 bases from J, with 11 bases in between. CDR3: CASSFTGENGYTF. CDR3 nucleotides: TGTGCCAGCAGCTTTACGGGAGAGAATGGCTACACCTTC.

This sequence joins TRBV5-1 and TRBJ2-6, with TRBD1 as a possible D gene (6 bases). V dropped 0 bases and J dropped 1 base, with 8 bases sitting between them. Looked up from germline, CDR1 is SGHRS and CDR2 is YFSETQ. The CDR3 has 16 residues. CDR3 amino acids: CASSLGTGSGANVLTF. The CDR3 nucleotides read TGCGCCAGCAGCTTGGGCACAGGGTCTGGGGCCAACGTCCTGACTTTC.

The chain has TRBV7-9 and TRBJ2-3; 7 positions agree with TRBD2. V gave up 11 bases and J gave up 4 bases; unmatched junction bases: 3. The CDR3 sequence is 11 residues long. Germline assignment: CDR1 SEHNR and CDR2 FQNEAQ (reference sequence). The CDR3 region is CAGGEPDTQYF. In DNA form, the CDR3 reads TGTGCCGGGGGGGAGCCAGATACGCAGTATTTT.

The DNA of the CDR3 is TGTGCCAGCAGCCAAGACAGGGTCCCTGGAAACACCATATATTTT. Translating it yields CASSQDRVPGNTIYF. This chain joins TRBV4-2 and TRBJ1-3, with D possibly matching TRBD1 (5 bases). The length of the CDR3 is 15 residues. Germline V gene lookup returns CDR1 LGHNA and CDR2 YNFKEQ. Trimming cost V 0 bases and J 2 bases, with 8 bases left between them.

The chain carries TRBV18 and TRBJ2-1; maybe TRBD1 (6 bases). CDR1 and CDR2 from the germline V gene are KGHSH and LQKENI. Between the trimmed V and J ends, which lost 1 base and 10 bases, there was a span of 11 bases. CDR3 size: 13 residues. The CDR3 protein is CASSPRDTGEQFF. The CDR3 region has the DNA TGTGCCAGCTCACCACGGGACACGGGGGAGCAGTTCTTC.

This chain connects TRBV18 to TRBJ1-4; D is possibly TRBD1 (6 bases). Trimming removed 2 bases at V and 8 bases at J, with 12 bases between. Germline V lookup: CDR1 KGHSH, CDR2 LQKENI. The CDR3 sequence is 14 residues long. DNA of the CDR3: TGTGCCAGCTCACCAGGGACACAAAACGAAAAACTGTTTTTT. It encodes CASSPGTQNEKLFF.